This TCR beta chain was captured in a study of early T cells in non-severe SARS-CoV-2 infection. Background on the study: With bulk RNA from unsorted whole blood as input, sequencing yielded unpaired chains.

General study points: In VDJdb matching, anti-spike CD8 responses were favored while private and CD4 specificities went missing.

Trimming removed 1 base at V and 2 bases at J, with 10 bases between. In germline, CDR1 is SGHTA, CDR2 FQGNSA. The CDR3 spans 15 residues. This clonotype was counted at least ten times. The target antigen is unknown. Each cDNA molecule carried a unique molecular identifier. TCRdb reprocessed the 5' RACE reads via MiXCR and lists one record per CDR3 protein. The sample consists of tens of thousands of distinct CDR3 sequences, 5.3% of them appearing once. The TCR comes from an adult who was a healthcare worker with PCR-confirmed SARS-CoV-2 infection or an uninfected control (not recorded which). Sequencing input: whole blood. The chain has TRBV7-2 and TRBJ2-3; D is perhaps TRBD2 (5 bases). The CDR3 coding sequence is TGTGCCAGCAGCTTAGGCGTGGACTTCACAGATACGCAGTATTTT. It translates to CASSLGVDFTDTQYF.